This T cell receptor beta chain derives from a study of post-analysis software for immune sequencing data. The study, taken as a whole, reports: The five TRBV segments detected at higher frequency in patients than in controls included TRBV5-6, TRBV5-1 and TRBV20-1.

The V end was cut by 5 bases, the J end by 2 bases, with 9 bases between. From germline, CDR1 is SQVTM and CDR2 ANQGSEA. CDR3 size: 12 residues. Regarding this clonotype: Antigen unknown.

Every TCR beta cDNA library bore unique molecular identifiers. From the PCR reads, TCRdb called clonotypes with MiXCR, one entry per CDR3 protein. The table has 650,000 to 850,000 distinct CDR3 sequences, around 50% seen once. The rearrangement joins TRBV29-1 to TRBJ1-2, with no clear D. The TCR originated in a girl aged 5 to 17 with multiple sclerosis. Sample: blood. CDR3 DNA sequence: TGCAGCGTTCGAGGCGGGAACTATGGCTACACCTTC. Translating gives CSVRGGNYGYTF. Drawing the rest from reference TRBV29-1 and TRBJ1-2, the complete variable domain is SAVISQKPSRDICQRGTSLTIQCQVDSQVTMMFWYRQQPGQSLTLIATANQGSEATYESGFVIDKFPISRPNLTFSTLTVSNMSPEDSSIYLCSVRGGNYGYTFGSGTRLTVV.